This TCR beta chain originates from a study of shared clonotypes between healthy human individuals. Across the whole study: CD8 memory received one plate per donor, CD8 naive two, CD4 memory three and CD4 naive three.

This CDR3 spans 16 amino acids. The V segment lost 5 bases and the J segment 1 base; nucleotides outside the gene matches: 11. Germline CDR1 reads SGHRS; CDR2 reads YFSETQ. Notes on this clone: Its antigen is undetermined.

Study-wide findings and caveats: Shared clonotypes: about 5.3% naive CD4, 3.5% to 4% naive CD8, less than 2.5% memory CD4, 0.4% to 0.45% memory CD8. Memory subsets had estimated richness that was generally smaller than that of naive subsets. The study found lower generation probabilities in non-shared clonotypes than in those shared by all four donors.

The method was immunoSEQ multiplex PCR; TCRdb's version includes in-frame clones alone and lacks a portion of them. The profile shows about 670,000 clones, more than 70% of them singletons. The clonotype was recovered from a woman aged 30 to 39 in good health. The V call is TRBV5-1, the J call TRBJ2-7, with 8 bases aligning to TRBD1. Sequencing used memory CD4+ T cells sorted from blood. Subset reported: CD45RA-negative fraction. In nucleotides, the CDR3 is TGCGCCAGCAGAAAGACCGGGACAGGCGATTCCTACGAGCAGTACTTC. It translates to CASRKTGTGDSYEQYF.